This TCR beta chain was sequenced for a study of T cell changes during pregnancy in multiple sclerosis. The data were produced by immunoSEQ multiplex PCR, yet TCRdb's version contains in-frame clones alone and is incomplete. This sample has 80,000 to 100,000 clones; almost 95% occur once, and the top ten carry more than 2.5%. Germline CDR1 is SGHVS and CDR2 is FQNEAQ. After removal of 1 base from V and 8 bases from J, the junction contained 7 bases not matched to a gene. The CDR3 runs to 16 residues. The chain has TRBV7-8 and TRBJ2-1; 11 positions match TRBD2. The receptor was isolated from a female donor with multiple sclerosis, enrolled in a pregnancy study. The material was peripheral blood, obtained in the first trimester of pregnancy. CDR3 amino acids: CASSLVVTSGIDEQFF. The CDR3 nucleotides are TGTGCCAGCAGCTTAGTAGTGACTAGCGGGATCGATGAGCAGTTCTTC.